Here is one T cell receptor beta chain with its context. The data originate from a study of T cell changes during pregnancy in multiple sclerosis. Sequencing was performed with immunoSEQ multiplex PCR; in TCRdb, only in-frame clones are kept and a portion is missing. The table records roughly 70,000 clones, 85% to 95% of them present only once. The CDR3 is made up of 16 amino acids. V lost 7 bases and J lost 8, with 24 bases in between. Germline assignment: CDR1 SGHTA and CDR2 FQGNSA. The receptor comes from a female donor with multiple sclerosis, enrolled in a pregnancy study. This chain uses TRBV7-2 with TRBJ2-1, with D maybe TRBD2 (6 bases). The starting material was peripheral blood, obtained before pregnancy. DNA of the CDR3: TGTGCCAGCACCAAAGGAGGAGGTGGAGGGAAAGATGAGCAGTTCTTC. Translation: CASTKGGGGGKDEQFF.